A selection of T cell receptor beta chains follows, all from one sample in a study of cytomegalovirus exposure and HLA in healthy donors. Profiling relied on immunoSEQ multiplex PCR, and the TCRdb table lists in-frame clones only, not all of them. This sample has around 200,000 clones, with roughly 85% found just once. The sample comprised PBMCs. The receptors were gathered from a man between 18 and 35 years old in good health and CMV-seronegative. Both conserved end residues are part of each CDR3. A D gene is named only where the DNA matches it firmly. Clone sizes are given selectively: once, few, many, or a class where the clone is expanded.

>TRBJ2-3|NA|TRBV18|NA
CASSPGQADTDTQYF
TGTGCCAGCTCACCGGGACAAGCCGACACAGATACGCAGTATTTT
>TRBJ1-2|NA|TRBV29-1|NA
CSVADSYGYTF
TGCAGCGTTGCGGACAGCTATGGCTACACCTTC
>TRBJ1-3|NA|TRBV6-5|NA
CASRPPGTGNTIYF
TGTGCCAGCAGGCCCCCGGGAACTGGAAACACCATATATTTT
>TRBJ2-7|once|TRBV7-3|NA
CASSLTGGESYEQYF
TGTGCCAGCAGCTTAACCGGCGGGGAATCCTACGAGCAGTACTTC
>TRBJ2-2|many|TRBV2|NA
CASSTGNTGELFF
TGTGCCAGCAGCACGGGAAACACCGGGGAGCTGTTTTTT
>TRBJ1-2|NA|TRBV19|NA
CASSMGLRGYTF
TGTGCCAGTAGTATGGGCCTCCGCGGCTACACCTTC
>TRBJ2-1|NA|TRBV18|TRBD2
CASSPLGGVSYNEQFF
TGTGCCAGCTCACCCTTGGGAGGGGTATCCTACAATGAGCAGTTCTTC
>TRBJ2-2|NA|TRBV5-1|NA
CASSSAGDTGELFF
TGCGCCAGCAGCAGTGCAGGGGACACCGGGGAGCTGTTTTTT
>TRBJ2-7|NA|TRBV25-1|TRBD1
CASSGPGQGSYEQYF
TGTGCCAGCAGTGGACCGGGACAGGGGTCCTACGAGCAGTACTTC
>TRBJ1-2|NA|TRBV6-5|TRBD1
CASSLTGTGGSYGYTF
TGTGCCAGCAGTTTAACCGGGACAGGGGGTAGCTATGGCTACACCTTC
>TRBJ2-1|NA|TRBV9|TRBD2
CASSALAGPNNEQFF
TGTGCCAGCAGCGCACTAGCGGGGCCAAACAATGAGCAGTTCTTC
>TRBJ2-7|NA|TRBV9|NA
CASSASQGGDEQYF
TGTGCCAGCAGCGCCTCACAGGGCGGTGACGAGCAGTACTTC
>TRBJ2-5|NA|TRBV7-2|TRBD1
CASSLGDRGRTETQYF
TGTGCCAGCAGCTTAGGGGACAGGGGGAGGACAGAGACCCAGTACTTC
>TRBJ2-7|NA|TRBV7-2|TRBD2
CASSLLAGGSYEQYF
TGTGCCAGCAGCTTACTAGCGGGGGGTTCCTACGAGCAGTACTTC
>TRBJ2-7|NA|TRBV27|TRBD2
CAIAVAGVLAYEQYF
TGTGCCATCGCCGTGGCGGGAGTTCTAGCCTACGAGCAGTACTTC
>TRBJ1-1|once|TRBV5-8|NA
CASSFGSRVEAFF
TGTGCCAGCAGCTTCGGATCCAGGGTTGAAGCTTTCTTT
>TRBJ2-6|once|TRBV9|TRBD1
CASSPRVGQARFSGANVLTF
TGTGCCAGCAGCCCCCGAGTGGGACAGGCCAGATTCTCTGGGGCCAACGTCCTGACTTTC
>TRBJ1-5|NA|TRBV30|NA
CAWSSGTYSNQPQHF
TGTGCCTGGAGTTCGGGTACCTATAGCAATCAGCCCCAGCATTTT
>TRBJ2-7|NA|TRBV5-6|TRBD1
CASSPGQESYEQYF
TGTGCCAGCAGCCCGGGACAGGAGTCCTACGAGCAGTACTTC
>TRBJ1-3|NA|TRBV19|NA
CASSMSGNGNTIYF
TGTGCCAGTAGTATGTCAGGGAACGGAAACACCATATATTTT
>TRBJ2-7|few|TRBV10-1|TRBD1
CASSGQGVSSYEQYF
TGCGCCAGCAGCGGACAGGGCGTTAGCTCCTACGAGCAGTACTTC
>TRBJ1-3|NA|TRBV6-6|TRBD1
CASRRDRGSGNTIYF
TGTGCCAGCAGAAGGGACAGGGGCTCTGGAAACACCATATATTTT
>TRBJ2-1|NA|TRBV19|NA
CASGPGIYNEQFF
TGTGCCAGTGGACCGGGGATCTACAATGAGCAGTTCTTC
>TRBJ1-5|few|TRBV6-6|TRBD1
CASSQQGQGRNQPQHF
TGTGCCAGCAGTCAACAAGGACAGGGGAGGAATCAGCCCCAGCATTTT
>TRBJ1-2|NA|TRBV7-9|NA
CASSKGPYGYTF
TGTGCCAGCAGTAAGGGGCCCTATGGCTACACCTTC
>TRBJ1-2|NA|TRBV28|NA
CASSDSGTGRSGYTF
TGTGCCAGCAGTGATTCCGGGACGGGGAGGTCTGGCTACACCTTC
>TRBJ2-1|NA|TRBV27|TRBD1
CASSFGQGAPYNEQFF
TGTGCCAGCAGCTTCGGACAGGGGGCCCCTTACAATGAGCAGTTCTTC
>TRBJ1-1|NA|TRBV27|NA
CASSLIPIHEAFF
TGTGCCAGCAGTTTAATCCCCATACATGAAGCTTTCTTT
>TRBJ1-1|NA|TRBV5-1|NA
CASSPGAGARTEAFF
TGCGCCAGCAGCCCGGGGGCGGGGGCGAGGACTGAAGCTTTCTTT
>TRBJ2-2|NA|TRBV5-6|NA
CASSFLGYTGELFF
TGTGCCAGCAGCTTTCTCGGGTACACCGGGGAGCTGTTTTTT
>TRBJ2-7|NA|TRBV5-1|NA
CASSLGQIDEQYF
TGCGCCAGCAGCTTGGGGCAGATCGACGAGCAGTACTTC
>TRBJ2-5|NA|TRBV2|NA
CASRAERESQYF
TGTGCCAGCAGAGCAGAACGGGAGTCCCAGTACTTC
>TRBJ2-1|NA|TRBV6-4|TRBD2
CASSDSERGYYNEQFF
TGTGCCAGCAGTGACTCTGAGCGGGGTTACTACAATGAGCAGTTCTTC
>TRBJ2-1|once|TRBV18|TRBD2
CASSPRAGESQFF
TGTGCCAGCTCACCAAGAGCGGGGGAATCGCAGTTCTTC
>TRBJ2-5|NA|TRBV5-8|TRBD1
CASSWVTGMETQYF
TGTGCCAGCAGCTGGGTGACAGGGATGGAGACCCAGTACTTC
>TRBJ2-3|few|TRBV6-1|TRBD2
CASSDRGGDTDTQYF
TGTGCCAGCAGTGATCGGGGGGGGGACACAGATACGCAGTATTTT
>TRBJ2-7|once|TRBV10-1|NA
CASSESRGFYEQYF
TGCGCCAGCAGTGAATCCAGGGGATTTTACGAGCAGTACTTC
>TRBJ2-1|few|TRBV4-2|NA
CASSHTWGGLGYNEQFF
TGTGCCAGCAGCCATACTTGGGGGGGCCTGGGGTACAATGAGCAGTTCTTC
>TRBJ1-2|NA|TRBV7-9|NA
CASSLPPDGYTF
TGTGCCAGCAGCTTACCCCCGGATGGCTACACCTTC
>TRBJ1-2|once|TRBV6-6|NA
CASSQTGGNGYTF
TGTGCCAGCAGTCAGACAGGAGGCAATGGCTACACCTTC
>TRBJ2-5|NA|TRBV9|TRBD2
CASSGGTSGRMMETQYF
TGTGCCAGCAGCGGGGGGACTAGCGGGAGAATGATGGAGACCCAGTACTTC
>TRBJ1-6|NA|TRBV6-5|NA
CASSPRHADSPLHF
TGTGCCAGCAGTCCAAGACATGCCGATTCACCCCTCCACTTT
>TRBJ2-7|few|TRBV27|NA
CASSSPRTKDYEQYF
TGTGCCAGCAGTTCCCCAAGGACAAAAGACTACGAGCAGTACTTC
>TRBJ1-1|NA|TRBV28|NA
CASSLTSRQGVFF
TGTGCCAGCAGTTTAACGTCCCGCCAGGGTGTTTTCTTT
>TRBJ1-2|NA|TRBV4-3|NA
CASSQGAGRGGYTF
TGCGCCAGCAGCCAAGGAGCGGGCCGAGGCGGCTACACCTTC
>TRBJ1-1|few|TRBV5-1|NA
CASSLGGMNTEAFF
TGCGCCAGCAGCTTGGGCGGGATGAACACTGAAGCTTTCTTT
>TRBJ2-7|NA|TRBV5-1|TRBD1
CASTGTEDSEQYF
TGCGCCAGCACGGGGACAGAGGATAGCGAGCAGTACTTC
>TRBJ2-7|NA|TRBV9|TRBD1
CASSVRRDSASYEQYF
TGTGCCAGCAGCGTCCGACGGGACAGTGCCTCCTACGAGCAGTACTTC
>TRBJ2-1|NA|TRBV28|TRBD2
CASSPLGGPLYNEQFF
TGTGCCAGCAGCCCACTGGGAGGGCCGTTATACAATGAGCAGTTCTTC